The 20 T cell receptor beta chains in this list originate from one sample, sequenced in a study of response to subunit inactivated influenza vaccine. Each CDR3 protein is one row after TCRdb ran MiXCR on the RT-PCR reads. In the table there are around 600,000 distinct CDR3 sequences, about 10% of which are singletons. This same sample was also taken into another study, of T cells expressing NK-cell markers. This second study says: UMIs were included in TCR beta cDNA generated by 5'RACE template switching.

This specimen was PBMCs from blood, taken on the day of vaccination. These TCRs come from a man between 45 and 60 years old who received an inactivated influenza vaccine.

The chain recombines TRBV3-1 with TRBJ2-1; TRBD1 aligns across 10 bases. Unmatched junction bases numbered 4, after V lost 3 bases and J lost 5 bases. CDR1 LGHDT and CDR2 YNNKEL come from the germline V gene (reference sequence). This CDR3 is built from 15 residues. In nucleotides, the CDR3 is TGTGCCAGCAGCCACACCGGGACAGGGGACAATGAGCAGTTCTTC. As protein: CASSHTGTGDNEQFF.

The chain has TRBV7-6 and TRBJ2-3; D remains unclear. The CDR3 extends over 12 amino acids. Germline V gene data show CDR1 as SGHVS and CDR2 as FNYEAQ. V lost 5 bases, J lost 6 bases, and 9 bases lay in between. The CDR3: CASSQQGDTQYF. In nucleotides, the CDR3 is TGTGCCAGCAGCCAGCAAGGGGATACGCAGTATTTT.

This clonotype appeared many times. The CDR3 nucleotides are TGTGCCACCAGGGATCAGGGGTCCGGGGAGCTGTTTTTT. This gives the protein CATRDQGSGELFF. The chain recombines TRBV24-1 with TRBJ2-2; weak D call: TRBD1 (6 bases). There are 13 residues in the CDR3. Germline-derived CDR1 and CDR2 are KGHDR and SFDVKD. Trimming shortened V by 7 bases and J by 6 bases, and 11 bases separated the two germline ends.

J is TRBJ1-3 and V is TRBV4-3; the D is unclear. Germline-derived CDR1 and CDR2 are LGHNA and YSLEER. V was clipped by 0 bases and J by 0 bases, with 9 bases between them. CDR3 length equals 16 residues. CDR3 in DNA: TGCGCCAGCAGCCAAGATGTATGGAGCTCTGGAAACACCATATATTTT. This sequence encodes CASSQDVWSSGNTIYF.

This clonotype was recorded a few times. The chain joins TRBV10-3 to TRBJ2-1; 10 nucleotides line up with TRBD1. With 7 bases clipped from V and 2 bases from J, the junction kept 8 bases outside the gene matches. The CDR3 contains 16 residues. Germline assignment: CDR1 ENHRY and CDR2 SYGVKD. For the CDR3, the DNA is TGTGCCATCAAGGCCGGGACAGGGGACGCCTACAATGAGCAGTTCTTC. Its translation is CAIKAGTGDAYNEQFF.

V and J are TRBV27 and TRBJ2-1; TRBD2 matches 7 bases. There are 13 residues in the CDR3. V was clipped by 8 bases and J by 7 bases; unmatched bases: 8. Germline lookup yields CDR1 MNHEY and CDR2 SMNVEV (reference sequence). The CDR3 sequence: CASGWEGWNEQFF. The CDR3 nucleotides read TGTGCCAGCGGTTGGGAGGGGTGGAATGAGCAGTTCTTC.

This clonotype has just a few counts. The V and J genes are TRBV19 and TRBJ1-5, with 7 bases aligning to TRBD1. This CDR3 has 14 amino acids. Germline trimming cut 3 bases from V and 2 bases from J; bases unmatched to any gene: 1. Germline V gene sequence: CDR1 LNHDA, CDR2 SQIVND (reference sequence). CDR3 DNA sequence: TGTGCCAGTAGTATTGGACAGGGCAATCAGCCCCAGCATTTT. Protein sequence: CASSIGQGNQPQHF.

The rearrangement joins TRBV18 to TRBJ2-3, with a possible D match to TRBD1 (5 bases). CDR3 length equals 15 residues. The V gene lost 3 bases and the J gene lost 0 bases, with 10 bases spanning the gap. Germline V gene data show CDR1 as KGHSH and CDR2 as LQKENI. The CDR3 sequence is CASSPTATSTDTQYF. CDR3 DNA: TGTGCCAGCTCACCGACAGCGACTAGCACAGATACGCAGTATTTT.

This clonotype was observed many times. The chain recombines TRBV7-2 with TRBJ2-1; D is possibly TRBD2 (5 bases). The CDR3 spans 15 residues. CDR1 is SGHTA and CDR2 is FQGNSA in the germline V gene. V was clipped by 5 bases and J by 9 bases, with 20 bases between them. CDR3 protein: CASSPGFGRAREQFF. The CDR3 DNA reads TGTGCCAGCAGCCCCGGGTTTGGGCGGGCCCGTGAGCAGTTCTTC.

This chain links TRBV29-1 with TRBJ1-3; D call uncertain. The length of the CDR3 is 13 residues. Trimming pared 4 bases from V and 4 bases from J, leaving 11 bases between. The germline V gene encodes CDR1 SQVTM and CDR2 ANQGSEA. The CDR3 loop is CSVGGSRGNTIYF. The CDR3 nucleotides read TGCAGCGTTGGGGGAAGCAGGGGAAACACCATATATTTT.

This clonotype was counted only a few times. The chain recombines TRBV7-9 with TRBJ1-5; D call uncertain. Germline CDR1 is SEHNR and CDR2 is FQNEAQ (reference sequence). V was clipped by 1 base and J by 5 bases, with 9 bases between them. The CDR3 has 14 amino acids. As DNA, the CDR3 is TGTGCCAGCAGCTTAGATGGAGGCCATCAGCCCCAGCATTTT. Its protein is CASSLDGGHQPQHF.

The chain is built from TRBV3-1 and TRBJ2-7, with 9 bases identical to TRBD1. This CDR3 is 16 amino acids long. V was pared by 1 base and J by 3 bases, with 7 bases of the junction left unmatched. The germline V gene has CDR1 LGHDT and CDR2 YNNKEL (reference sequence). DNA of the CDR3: TGTGCCAGCAGCCAAGCGAACCGGGACAGGGTCTACGAGCAGTACTTC. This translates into CASSQANRDRVYEQYF.

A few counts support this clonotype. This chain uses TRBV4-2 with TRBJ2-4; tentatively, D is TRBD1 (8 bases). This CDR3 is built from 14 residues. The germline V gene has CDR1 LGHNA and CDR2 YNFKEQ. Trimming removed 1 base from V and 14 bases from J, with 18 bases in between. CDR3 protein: CASSQVNRGGHKYF. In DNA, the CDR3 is TGTGCCAGCAGCCAAGTTAACAGGGGGGGACATAAGTACTTC.

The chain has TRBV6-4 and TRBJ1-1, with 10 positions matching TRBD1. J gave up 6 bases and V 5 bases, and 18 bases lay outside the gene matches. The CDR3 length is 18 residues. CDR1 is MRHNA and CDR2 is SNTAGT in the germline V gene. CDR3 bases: TGTGCCAGCAGTCGGAACCCCTACTCGACAGGGGGCCTCGCTGAAGCTTTCTTT. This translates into CASSRNPYSTGGLAEAFF.

The CDR3 sequence is CASSLYAGGYNEQFF. CDR3 DNA: TGTGCCAGCAGCTTATACGCGGGAGGGTACAATGAGCAGTTCTTC. The genes are TRBV7-2 and TRBJ2-1; TRBD2 aligns across 9 bases. V dropped 2 bases and J dropped 4; count of bases not matched to a gene: 3. The CDR3 covers 15 residues. Germline-derived CDR1 and CDR2 are SGHTA and FQGNSA.

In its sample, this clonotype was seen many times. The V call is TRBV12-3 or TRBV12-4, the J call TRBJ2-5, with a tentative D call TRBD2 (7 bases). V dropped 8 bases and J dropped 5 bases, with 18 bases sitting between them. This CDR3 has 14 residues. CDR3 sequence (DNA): TGTGCCAGCCAGGAGGGGGGGCCCAGTGAGACCCAGTACTTC. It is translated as CASQEGGPSETQYF.

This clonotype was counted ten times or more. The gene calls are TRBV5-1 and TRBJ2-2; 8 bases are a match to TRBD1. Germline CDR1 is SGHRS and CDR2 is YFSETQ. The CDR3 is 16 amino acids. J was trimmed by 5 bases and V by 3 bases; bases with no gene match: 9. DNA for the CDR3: TGCGCCAGCAGCTCCGGACAGGGAGGACTAACCGGGGAGCTGTTTTTT. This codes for CASSSGQGGLTGELFF.

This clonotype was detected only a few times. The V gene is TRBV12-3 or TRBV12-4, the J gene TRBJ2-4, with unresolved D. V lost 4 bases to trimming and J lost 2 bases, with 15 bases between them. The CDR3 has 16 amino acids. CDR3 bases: TGTGCCAGCAGTTCATTAGGGTGGGATACCAAAAACATTCAGTACTTC. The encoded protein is CASSSLGWDTKNIQYF.

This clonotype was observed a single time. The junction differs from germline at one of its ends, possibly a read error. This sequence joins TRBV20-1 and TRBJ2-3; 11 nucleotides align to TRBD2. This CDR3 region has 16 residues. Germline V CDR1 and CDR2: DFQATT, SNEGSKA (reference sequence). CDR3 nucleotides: TGCTGTGCTAGAGCTAGCGGGGGGACTTTCACAGATACGCAGTATTTT. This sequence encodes CCARASGGTFTDTQYF.

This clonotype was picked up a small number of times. The CDR3, as DNA: TGTGCCTGGAGTGCAGGGCCTTTACGCTACGAGCAGTACTTC. This translates into CAWSAGPLRYEQYF. The chain recombines TRBV30 with TRBJ2-7, with a possible D match to TRBD1 (5 bases). The germline CDR1 and CDR2 sequences are GTSNPN and SVGIG (reference sequence). Trimming pared 1 base from V and 3 bases from J, leaving 13 bases between. The CDR3 loop spans 14 amino acids.